These 10 T cell receptor beta chains were all obtained from the same sample, sequenced in a study of human T cells and chemical hapten exposure. Sample time point: healthy volunteer bleed at 6 weeks. Total RNA was extracted from unfractionated whole blood. TCRdb re-called the RACE reads with MiXCR, one entry per CDR3 protein. The sample carries some 65,000 distinct CDR3 sequences, around 6.1% recorded once. Sequencing was carried out using whole blood. The origin of the receptors is a female donor in good health. Some clones in this sample may be carry-over from other donors' samples.

This clonotype showed up many times. V usage is TRBV29-1 and J usage is TRBJ2-3; D gene ambiguous. Germline lookup yields CDR1 SQVTM and CDR2 ANQGSEA. V was clipped by 4 bases and J by 5 bases, with 1 base between them. This CDR3 contains 9 residues. Written as DNA, the CDR3 is TGCAGCGTTGGAGATACGCAGTATTTT. It encodes CSVGDTQYF.

The chain recombines TRBV20-1 with TRBJ2-3; 11 bases are shared with TRBD2. The CDR3 covers 16 residues. The V gene's germline CDR1 is DFQATT and CDR2 SNEGSKA (reference sequence). With 2 bases clipped from V and 6 bases from J, the junction kept 10 bases outside the gene matches. CDR3 DNA: TGCAGTGCTAGATCCTGGACTAGCGGGTCTGGCGATACGCAGTATTTT. It translates to CSARSWTSGSGDTQYF.

The J gene is TRBJ2-7, the V gene TRBV20-1; 9 bases are shared with TRBD2. The CDR3 runs to 16 residues. Germline V CDR1 and CDR2: DFQATT, SNEGSKA (reference sequence). V was pared by 2 bases and J by 2 bases, with 10 bases of the junction left unmatched. The CDR3, as DNA: TGCAGTGCTAGATCTAGCGGGACTATTATTACCTACGAGCAGTACTTC. As protein: CSARSSGTIITYEQYF.

This clonotype has a count of ten or more. The chain employs TRBV28 and TRBJ1-2; TRBD1 matches 7 bases. V was clipped by 6 bases and J by 9 bases; unmatched bases: 10. Germline-derived CDR1 and CDR2 are MDHEN and SYDVKM. The CDR3 loop spans 13 amino acids. The CDR3 nucleotides are TGTGCCAGCAGAGAAGGACAGGCCCGAAGCTACACCTTC. This sequence encodes CASREGQARSYTF.

This clonotype was picked up a small number of times. This chain joins TRBV27 and TRBJ2-7; TRBD2 might be the D (7 bases). Trimming stripped 7 bases from V and 4 bases from J, with 14 bases between. CDR3 length: 13 amino acids. Looked up from germline, CDR1 is MNHEY and CDR2 is SMNVEV (reference sequence). CDR3 sequence (DNA): TGTGCCAGCACGGAGGGGGGGACATACGAGCAGTACTTC. This encodes CASTEGGTYEQYF.

This chain uses TRBV14 with TRBJ2-3; tentative D call: TRBD2 (9 bases). V was trimmed by 3 bases and J by 6 bases, leaving 22 bases between them. Per germline, CDR1 SGHDN and CDR2 FVKESK. This CDR3 region has 17 residues. DNA of the CDR3: TGTGCCAGCAGCCACCGAACTTCTAGCGGGACAGGTGATACGCAGTATTTT. This encodes CASSHRTSSGTGDTQYF. Complete variable domain (other parts from reference TRBV14 and TRBJ2-3): EAGVTQFPSHSVIEKGQTVTLRCDPISGHDNLYWYRRVMGKEIKFLLHFVKESKQDESGMPNNRFLAERTGGTYSTLKVQPAELEDSGVYFCASSHRTSSGTGDTQYFGPGTRLTVL.

This clonotype was observed at least ten times. J is TRBJ2-7 and V is TRBV20-1; 8 positions agree with TRBD1. V shed 2 bases and J 6 bases; nucleotides not matched to a gene: 6. CDR1 is DFQATT and CDR2 is SNEGSKA in the germline V gene (reference sequence). The CDR3 contains 13 residues. CDR3 protein: CSARLPGGVEQYF. The CDR3 nucleotides read TGCAGTGCTAGACTTCCAGGGGGCGTCGAGCAGTACTTC.

This clonotype appeared a few times. This chain uses TRBV3-1 with TRBJ1-2; D gene uncertain. CDR1 LGHDT and CDR2 YNNKEL come from the germline V gene (reference sequence). Between the trimmed V and J ends, which lost 0 bases and 2 bases, there was a span of 10 bases. There are 15 residues in the CDR3. This CDR3 reads CASSQELPPNYGYTF. CDR3 coding DNA: TGTGCCAGCAGCCAAGAGCTGCCCCCCAACTATGGCTACACCTTC.

The V gene is TRBV7-2, the J gene TRBJ2-7; D may be TRBD1 (6 bases). The CDR3 contains 15 residues. CDR1 and CDR2 (germline): SGHTA, FQGNSA. V was pared by 4 bases and J by 0 bases, with 13 bases between. The CDR3 sequence: CASSSQGRGSYEQYF. The CDR3 DNA is TGTGCCAGCAGCTCACAGGGAAGGGGCTCCTACGAGCAGTACTTC.

This clonotype has more than one count but fewer than ten. V gene TRBV29-1 combines with J gene TRBJ1-3, with D possibly TRBD1 on 6 matching bases. This CDR3 spans 14 amino acids. V was shortened by 7 bases and J by 1 base, with 14 bases between the two germline ends. CDR1 and CDR2 from the germline V gene are SQVTM and ANQGSEA. The CDR3 is CSGTGGLSGNTIYF. The CDR3 DNA sequence: TGCAGCGGCACGGGGGGCTTGTCTGGAAACACCATATATTTT.